One and the same sample provided the 9 T cell receptor beta chains below, sequenced in a study of shared clonotypes between healthy human individuals. Clones were read by immunoSEQ multiplex PCR, and TCRdb kept only the in-frame ones, dropping some. This sample has more than 2,000,000 clones, with 85% to 95% found just once. The material sequenced was naive CD4+ T cells from PBMCs. Subset described: CD45RA+ positively selected. The receptor set was obtained from a man younger than 30 in good health. Some clones in this sample may be carry-over from other donors' samples.

V and J are TRBV19 and TRBJ1-2; D remains ambiguous. The CDR3 totals 15 residues. CDR1 and CDR2 (germline): LNHDA, SQIVND (reference sequence). Trimming shortened V by 3 bases and J by 2 bases, and 13 bases separated the two germline ends. CDR3 DNA sequence: TGTGCCAGTAGTATCTGGGAGGATTTCAACTATGGCTACACCTTC. Protein product: CASSIWEDFNYGYTF.

V is TRBV10-3 and J is TRBJ2-1, with 10 nucleotides matching TRBD1. CDR3 size: 15 residues. Trimming cost V 2 bases and J 6 bases; bases outside gene matches: 4. Germline V gene data show CDR1 as ENHRY and CDR2 as SYGVKD. The CDR3 DNA reads as TGTGCCATCAGTGAGCGACAGGGGGCGCCCAATGAGCAGTTCTTC. It is translated as CAISERQGAPNEQFF.

The chain couples TRBV11-2 to TRBJ2-2; D is ambiguous. The CDR3 is 16 residues long. The V end lost 1 base, the J end lost 6 bases, and 15 bases lay between the germline ends. CDR1 SGHAT and CDR2 FQNNGV come from the germline V gene. The DNA of the CDR3 is TGTGCCAGCAGCTTAGGAGCCAGAGTGAAGGCCGGGGAGCTGTTTTTT. The encoded protein is CASSLGARVKAGELFF.

The chain couples TRBV18 to TRBJ2-7; 7 nucleotides line up with TRBD1. This CDR3 comprises 15 residues. The germline gives CDR1 KGHSH, CDR2 LQKENI. V was clipped by 2 bases and J by 3 bases; unmatched bases: 7. The DNA of the CDR3 is TGTGCCAGCTCACCAGCGACAGGGTGGGTCTACGAGCAGTACTTC. Protein product: CASSPATGWVYEQYF.

This chain uses TRBV5-1 with TRBJ1-4; D gene ambiguous. The CDR3 spans 14 residues. Germline V gives CDR1 SGHRS, CDR2 YFSETQ. Trimming pared 4 bases from V and 8 bases from J, leaving 15 bases between. This CDR3 reads CASSQGPSEEKLFF. The CDR3 bases are TGCGCCAGCAGCCAAGGACCTTCGGAGGAAAAACTGTTTTTT.

V gene TRBV6-1 combines with J gene TRBJ1-1; 8 bases line up with TRBD1. Germline V lookup: CDR1 MNHNS, CDR2 SASEGT. The CDR3 covers 14 residues. V dropped 10 bases and J dropped 1; count of bases not matched to a gene: 8. The chain's CDR3 is CATRQGLGNTEAFF. CDR3 sequence (DNA): TGTGCCACCAGACAGGGGTTGGGGAACACTGAAGCTTTCTTT.

J is TRBJ2-7 and V is TRBV27; the D gene is possibly TRBD2 (6 bases). This CDR3 comprises 16 residues. V lost 3 bases, J lost 0 bases, and 15 bases lay in between. Germline V gene sequence: CDR1 MNHEY, CDR2 SMNVEV (reference sequence). The CDR3 loop reads CASSFLARESSYEQYF. CDR3 bases: TGTGCCAGCAGTTTTCTGGCACGGGAGAGCTCCTACGAGCAGTACTTC.

V usage is TRBV14 and J usage is TRBJ2-1; the D is unclear. Looked up from germline, CDR1 is SGHDN and CDR2 is FVKESK. This CDR3 has 16 amino acids. Trimming removed 1 base from V and 3 bases from J, with 13 bases in between. The CDR3 bases are TGTGCCAGCAGCCAAGGCCCGGCCAACCTCTACAATGAGCAGTTCTTC. This translates into CASSQGPANLYNEQFF.

This clone appeared a few times. The rearrangement uses TRBV5-6 and TRBJ1-1, with 9 bases matching TRBD1. The CDR3 length is 16 residues. Germline V gives CDR1 SGHDT, CDR2 YYEEEE. V shed 4 bases and J 4 bases; nucleotides not matched to a gene: 11. For the CDR3, the DNA is TGTGCCAGCAGCCGTAGATGGGAGACAGGGGGCACTGAAGCTTTCTTT. Its protein is CASSRRWETGGTEAFF.